Shown below are 13 T cell receptor beta chains from a single sample sequenced in a study of OX40 agonist ivuxolimab in advanced cancers. Assay: immunoSEQ multiplex PCR; the TCRdb copy retains only in-frame clones and omits some. The profile shows roughly 89,000 clones, 80% to 90% of them singletons. The sequences come from CD4+ or CD8+ T cells sorted from blood, collected in a trial of the OX40 agonist ivuxolimab. All receptors come from an adult with an advanced solid tumor such as melanoma, head and neck, liver or kidney cancer.

The chain joins TRBV27 to TRBJ1-2, with unresolved D. The ends were cut back, 2 bases at V and 8 bases at J, with 18 bases in the middle. CDR1 and CDR2 (germline): MNHEY, SMNVEV (reference sequence). The CDR3 has 15 residues. The CDR3: CASSLIGVGYGGYTF. The CDR3 DNA reads TGTGCCAGCAGTTTAATAGGCGTGGGCTATGGAGGCTACACCTTC.

The chain carries TRBV10-1 and TRBJ2-1; TRBD1 matches 9 bases. This CDR3 region has 17 residues. Per germline, CDR1 WNHNN and CDR2 SYGVQD (reference sequence). V lost 6 bases, J lost 8 bases, and 17 bases stayed unmatched. CDR3 loop: CASSRITRDRVCYEQFF. In nucleotides, the CDR3 is TGCGCCAGCAGCCGGATCACCCGGGACAGGGTATGTTATGAGCAGTTCTTC.

For the CDR3, the DNA is TGTGCCAGCAGAGACACATCCCCCCGGTGGGGCACCATATATTTT. This codes for CASRDTSPRWGTIYF. The rearrangement links TRBV2 to TRBJ1-3; D gene ambiguous. CDR1 and CDR2 from the germline V gene are SNHLY and FYNNEI. V lost 6 bases and J lost 9, with 21 bases in between. This CDR3 spans 15 amino acids.

This chain uses TRBV5-6 with TRBJ2-5, with 12 bases aligning to TRBD2. The germline gives CDR1 SGHDT, CDR2 YYEEEE. The CDR3 runs to 16 residues. The junction had 4 bases not matched to a gene; V was cut back by 4 bases and J by 0 bases. Here the CDR3 reads CASSRGLAGNQETQYF. CDR3 nucleotides: TGTGCCAGCAGCAGAGGACTAGCGGGGAACCAAGAGACCCAGTACTTC.

The CDR3 loop is CASSPGTSGGFGELFF. The CDR3 coding sequence is TGTGCCAGCAGTCCGGGGACTAGCGGGGGTTTCGGGGAGCTGTTTTTT. V is TRBV27 and J is TRBJ2-2; 14 bases line up with TRBD2. CDR1 and CDR2 from the germline V gene are MNHEY and SMNVEV (reference sequence). Losses at the gene ends were 5 bases for V and 7 bases for J; bases not matched to a gene: 6. This CDR3 is built from 16 residues.

V is TRBV10-1 and J is TRBJ1-4, with 7 bases aligning to TRBD1. The CDR3 is 14 residues long. Germline CDR1 reads WNHNN; CDR2 reads SYGVQD (reference sequence). V lost 5 bases and J lost 2; bases outside the gene matches: 2. The CDR3 DNA follows: TGCGCCAGCAGTCAGACAGGGACTAATGAAAAACTGTTTTTT. The encoded protein is CASSQTGTNEKLFF.

The chain couples TRBV20-1 to TRBJ2-7; the D gene could be TRBD1 or TRBD2 (5 bases each). CDR1 is DFQATT and CDR2 is SNEGSKA in the germline V gene (reference sequence). V shed 5 bases and J shed 6 bases, with 8 bases lying between them. The CDR3 has 10 residues. The CDR3 nucleotides read TGCAGTGCTTCTGGGGGCGAGCAGTACTTC. It codes for CSASGGEQYF.

This clone has only a few counts. The chain is built from TRBV2 and TRBJ1-5, with D unclear. The CDR3 has 14 amino acids. The germline V gene has CDR1 SNHLY and CDR2 FYNNEI. V lost 6 bases and J lost 3, with 12 bases in between. DNA for the CDR3: TGTGCCAGCAGGCGGGATCTCCCCAATCAGCCCCAGCATTTT. Its translation is CASRRDLPNQPQHF.

The genes are TRBV5-1 and TRBJ1-2, with D perhaps matching TRBD1 (6 bases). Trimming left V 6 bases short and J 5 bases short, with 17 bases between. CDR1 and CDR2 (germline): SGHRS, YFSETQ. CDR3 length: 14 amino acids. CDR3 amino acids: CASTFRQVRYGYTF. As DNA, the CDR3 is TGCGCCAGCACCTTTAGACAGGTTCGATATGGCTACACCTTC. The variable domain in full, with the rest retrieved from reference TRBV5-1 and TRBJ1-2, is KAGVTQTPRYLIKTRGQQVTLSCSPISGHRSVSWYQQTPGQGLQFLFEYFSETQRNKGNFPGRFSGRQFSNSRSEMNVSTLELGDSALYLCASTFRQVRYGYTFGSGTRLTVV.

This chain joins TRBV7-9 and TRBJ2-7; possibly TRBD1 for D (6 bases). The CDR3 has 16 amino acids. V lost 4 bases and J 0 bases, leaving 16 bases between the germline ends. CDR1 is SEHNR and CDR2 is FQNEAQ in the germline V gene (reference sequence). The DNA for the CDR3 is TGTGCCAGCAGCTCCGACCGGCAGGGGAGCTCCTACGAGCAGTACTTC. This codes for CASSSDRQGSSYEQYF.

The chain employs TRBV29-1 and TRBJ1-2; D is unclear. CDR1 SQVTM and CDR2 ANQGSEA come from the germline V gene. The V end was cut by 4 bases, the J end by 1 base, with 22 bases between. CDR3 length: 17 residues. CDR3 nucleotide sequence: TGCAGCGTTGGACGTATCGCGTTCATAGAAGATAACTATGGCTACACCTTC. As protein: CSVGRIAFIEDNYGYTF. The full variable domain, its missing parts supplied by reference TRBV29-1 and TRBJ1-2, is SAVISQKPSRDICQRGTSLTIQCQVDSQVTMMFWYRQQPGQSLTLIATANQGSEATYESGFVIDKFPISRPNLTFSTLTVSNMSPEDSSIYLCSVGRIAFIEDNYGYTFGSGTRLTVV.

V gene TRBV7-2 combines with J gene TRBJ1-2; D call uncertain. CDR1 is SGHTA, CDR2 FQGNSA, per germline. Trimming removed 2 bases at V and 0 bases at J, with 10 bases between. CDR3 length: 15 amino acids. DNA for the CDR3: TGTGCCAGCAGCTTATACGGGGAACCTAACTATGGCTACACCTTC. Protein: CASSLYGEPNYGYTF.

The V gene is TRBV15, the J gene TRBJ2-3; possible D gene TRBD2, 6 bases. CDR1 is LNHNV and CDR2 is YYDKDF in the germline V gene (reference sequence). The CDR3 length is 16 residues. The V gene lost 3 bases and the J gene lost 6 bases, with 19 bases spanning the gap. This chain's CDR3 is CATSRVLAAVGDTQYF. The CDR3 DNA is TGTGCCACCAGCAGGGTTTTAGCGGCGGTGGGCGATACGCAGTATTTT.